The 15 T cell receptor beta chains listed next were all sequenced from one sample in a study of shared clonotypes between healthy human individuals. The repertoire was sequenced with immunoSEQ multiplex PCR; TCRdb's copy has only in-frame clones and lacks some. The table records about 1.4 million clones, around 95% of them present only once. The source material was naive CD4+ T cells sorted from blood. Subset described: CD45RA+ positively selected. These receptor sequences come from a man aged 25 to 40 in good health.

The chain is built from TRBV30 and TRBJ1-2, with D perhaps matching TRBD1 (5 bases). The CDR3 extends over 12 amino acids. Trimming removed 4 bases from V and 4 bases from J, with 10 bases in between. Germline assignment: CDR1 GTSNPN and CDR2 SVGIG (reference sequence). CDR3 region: CAWTTGFYGYTF. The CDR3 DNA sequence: TGTGCCTGGACAACAGGATTCTATGGCTACACCTTC.

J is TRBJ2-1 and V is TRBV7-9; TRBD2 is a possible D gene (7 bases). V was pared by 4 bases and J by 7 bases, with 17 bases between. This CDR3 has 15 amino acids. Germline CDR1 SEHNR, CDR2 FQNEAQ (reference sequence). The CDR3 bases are TGTGCCAGCAGCTCCAACGCTGGGAGGGGGAATGAGCAGTTCTTC. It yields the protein CASSSNAGRGNEQFF.

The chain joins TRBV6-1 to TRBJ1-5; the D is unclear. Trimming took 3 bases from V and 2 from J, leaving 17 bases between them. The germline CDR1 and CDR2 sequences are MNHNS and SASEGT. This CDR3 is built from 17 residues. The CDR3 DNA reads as TGTGCCAGCAGTGACGGGCTTGGACGGAGGGGCAATCAGCCCCAGCATTTT. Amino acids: CASSDGLGRRGNQPQHF.

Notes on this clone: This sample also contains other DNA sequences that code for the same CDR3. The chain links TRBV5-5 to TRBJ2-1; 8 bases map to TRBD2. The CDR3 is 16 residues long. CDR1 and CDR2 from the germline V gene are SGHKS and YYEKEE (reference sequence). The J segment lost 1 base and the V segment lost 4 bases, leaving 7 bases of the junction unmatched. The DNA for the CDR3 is TGTGCCAGCAGCCTCCAAGCGGGAGTTTCCTACAATGAGCAGTTCTTC. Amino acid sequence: CASSLQAGVSYNEQFF.

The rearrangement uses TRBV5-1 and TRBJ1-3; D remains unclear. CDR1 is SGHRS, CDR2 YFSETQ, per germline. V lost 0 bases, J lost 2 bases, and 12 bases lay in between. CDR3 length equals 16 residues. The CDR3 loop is CASSLAGSPAGNTIYF. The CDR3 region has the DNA TGCGCCAGCAGCTTGGCTGGGAGCCCAGCTGGAAACACCATATATTTT.

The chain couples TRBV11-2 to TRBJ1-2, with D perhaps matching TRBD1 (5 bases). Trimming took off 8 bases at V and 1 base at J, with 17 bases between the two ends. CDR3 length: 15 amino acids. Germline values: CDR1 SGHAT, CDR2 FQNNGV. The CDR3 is CASGAGSPLNYGYTF. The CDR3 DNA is TGTGCCAGCGGGGCAGGGTCTCCCCTTAACTATGGCTACACCTTC.

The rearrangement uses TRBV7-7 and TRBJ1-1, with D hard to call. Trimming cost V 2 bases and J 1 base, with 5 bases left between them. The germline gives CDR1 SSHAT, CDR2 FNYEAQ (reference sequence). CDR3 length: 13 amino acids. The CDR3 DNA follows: TGTGCCAGCAGCTTACAACCGAACACTGAAGCTTTCTTT. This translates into CASSLQPNTEAFF.

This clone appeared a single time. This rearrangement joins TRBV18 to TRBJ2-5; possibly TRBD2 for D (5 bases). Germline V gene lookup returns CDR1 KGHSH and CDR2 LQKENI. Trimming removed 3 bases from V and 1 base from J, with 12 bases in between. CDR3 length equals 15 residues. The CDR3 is CASSPGPGSQETQYF. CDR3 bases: TGTGCCAGCTCACCTGGGCCGGGATCCCAAGAGACCCAGTACTTC.

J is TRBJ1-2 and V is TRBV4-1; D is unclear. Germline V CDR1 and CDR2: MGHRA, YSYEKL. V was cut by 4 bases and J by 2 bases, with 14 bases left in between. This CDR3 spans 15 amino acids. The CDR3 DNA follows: TGCGCCAGCAGCCCAAATGGGGTCAGAAACTATGGCTACACCTTC. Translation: CASSPNGVRNYGYTF.

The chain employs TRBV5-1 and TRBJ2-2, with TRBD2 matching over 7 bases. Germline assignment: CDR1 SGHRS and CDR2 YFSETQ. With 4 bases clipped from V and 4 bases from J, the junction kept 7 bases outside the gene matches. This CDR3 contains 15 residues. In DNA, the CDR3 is TGCGCCAGCAGCCCGAAGCCTAGCGGCACCGGGGAGCTGTTTTTT. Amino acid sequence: CASSPKPSGTGELFF.

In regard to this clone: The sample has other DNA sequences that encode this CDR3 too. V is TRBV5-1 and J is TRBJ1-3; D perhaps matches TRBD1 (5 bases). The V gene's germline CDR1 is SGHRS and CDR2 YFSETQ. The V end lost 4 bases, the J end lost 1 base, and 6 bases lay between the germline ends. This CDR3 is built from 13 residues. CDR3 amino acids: CASSPGSGNTIYF. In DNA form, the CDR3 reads TGCGCCAGCAGCCCAGGGTCTGGAAACACCATATATTTT. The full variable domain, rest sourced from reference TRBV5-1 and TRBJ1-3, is KAGVTQTPRYLIKTRGQQVTLSCSPISGHRSVSWYQQTPGQGLQFLFEYFSETQRNKGNFPGRFSGRQFSNSRSEMNVSTLELGDSALYLCASSPGSGNTIYFGEGSWLTVV.

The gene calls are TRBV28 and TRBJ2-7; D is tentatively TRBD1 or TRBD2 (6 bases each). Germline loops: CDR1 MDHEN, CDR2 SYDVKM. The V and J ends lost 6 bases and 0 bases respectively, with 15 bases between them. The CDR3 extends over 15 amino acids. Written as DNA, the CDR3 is TGTGCCAGCAGGAGCTACGGGGGCCTCTCCTACGAGCAGTACTTC. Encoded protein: CASRSYGGLSYEQYF.

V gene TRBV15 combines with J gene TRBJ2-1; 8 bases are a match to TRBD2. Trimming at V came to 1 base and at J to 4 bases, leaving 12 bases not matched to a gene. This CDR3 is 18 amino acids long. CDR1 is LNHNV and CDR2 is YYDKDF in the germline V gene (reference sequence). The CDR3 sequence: CATSRGILSGSSYNEQFF. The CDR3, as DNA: TGTGCCACCAGCAGAGGTATTTTGAGCGGGAGTAGTTACAATGAGCAGTTCTTC.

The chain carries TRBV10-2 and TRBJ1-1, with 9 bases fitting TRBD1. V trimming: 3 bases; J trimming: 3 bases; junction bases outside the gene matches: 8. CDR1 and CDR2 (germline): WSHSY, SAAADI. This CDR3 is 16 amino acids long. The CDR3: CASSEAQGAGDTEAFF. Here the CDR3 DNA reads TGCGCCAGCAGTGAAGCACAGGGGGCAGGGGACACTGAAGCTTTCTTT.

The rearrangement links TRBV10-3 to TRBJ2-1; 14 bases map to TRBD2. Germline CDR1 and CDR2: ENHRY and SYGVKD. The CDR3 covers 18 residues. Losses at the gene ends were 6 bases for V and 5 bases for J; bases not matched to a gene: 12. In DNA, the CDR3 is TGTGCCATCAGCCCCGGGACTAGCGGGAGTCGGGGGAACAATGAGCAGTTCTTC. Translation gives CAISPGTSGSRGNNEQFF.